Presented here are 17 T cell receptor beta chains from one specimen sequenced in a study of shared clonotypes between healthy human individuals. Produced via immunoSEQ multiplex PCR; TCRdb's table is partial and in-frame only. Seen here are fewer than 650,000 clones, about three quarters observed once, and the top ten hold under 15%. Sequencing used PBMCs. Every receptor here comes from a woman between 40 and 50 years old in good health. Some clones in this sample may be carry-over from other donors' samples.

This chain connects TRBV11-2 to TRBJ2-2; 9 bases agree with TRBD2. V lost 5 bases and J lost 1; bases outside the gene matches: 5. Germline assignment: CDR1 SGHAT and CDR2 FQNNGV. The CDR3 has 16 residues. CDR3 in DNA: TGTGCCAGCAGCGCGGGACTAGCAGGGAACACCGGGGAGCTGTTTTTT. It specifies CASSAGLAGNTGELFF.

Remarks on this clone: The same CDR3 also results from other DNA sequences found in this sample. The rearrangement joins TRBV18 to TRBJ2-5, with D hard to call. The ends were cut back, 3 bases at V and 1 base at J, with 6 bases in the middle. The CDR3 sequence is 13 residues long. In germline, CDR1 is KGHSH, CDR2 LQKENI. CDR3 loop: CASSPPGQETQYF. The CDR3 DNA is TGTGCCAGCTCACCCCCAGGCCAAGAGACCCAGTACTTC.

V gene TRBV2 combines with J gene TRBJ2-5, with 9 positions matching TRBD2. The CDR3 loop spans 13 amino acids. With 7 bases clipped from V and 4 bases from J, the junction kept 4 bases outside the gene matches. CDR1 is SNHLY and CDR2 is FYNNEI in the germline V gene. For the CDR3, the DNA is TGTGCCAGCAAACCGGGACTAGCAGAGACCCAGTACTTC. Its protein product is CASKPGLAETQYF.

This clone was seen a handful of times. The rearrangement uses TRBV5-1 and TRBJ2-1, with D tentatively TRBD2 (5 bases). This CDR3 is built from 15 residues. Germline CDR1 and CDR2: SGHRS and YFSETQ. Trimming took 0 bases from V and 4 from J, leaving 11 bases between them. For the CDR3, the DNA is TGCGCCAGCAGCTTGGAAAGCGGCAAATACAATGAGCAGTTCTTC. It yields the protein CASSLESGKYNEQFF.

With regard to this clone: A far larger clone is only one base removed, so a read error is likely. The chain joins TRBV4-1 to TRBJ2-4; D remains ambiguous. Trimming pared 4 bases from V and 0 bases from J, leaving 16 bases between. This CDR3 has 17 residues. Germline assignment: CDR1 MGHRA and CDR2 YSYEKL. CDR3 protein: CASSPVGFGRAKNIQYF. The CDR3 DNA is TGCGCCAGCAGCCCCGTGGGGTTCGGCCGAGCCAAAAACATTCAGTACTTC.

The rearrangement uses TRBV10-3 and TRBJ1-1, with D perhaps matching TRBD1 (6 bases). V lost 4 bases and J lost 7, with 16 bases in between. This CDR3 region has 14 residues. CDR1 and CDR2 (germline): ENHRY, SYGVKD. CDR3 bases: TGTGCCATCAGTGGGTCTCAGGGGCAAGGTGAAGCTTTCTTT. This translates into CAISGSQGQGEAFF.

The table lists this clone with a few counts. The chain carries TRBV18 and TRBJ2-1; no firm D call. This CDR3 is 15 amino acids long. Per germline, CDR1 KGHSH and CDR2 LQKENI. V lost 2 bases and J 4 bases, leaving 12 bases between the germline ends. CDR3 in amino acids: CASSPSSADYNEQFF. DNA of the CDR3: TGTGCCAGCTCACCAAGTTCGGCGGATTACAATGAGCAGTTCTTC.

A note on this clone: A read error may account for a junction end that differs from germline. The chain has TRBV7-7 and TRBJ2-7; D unclear. Germline V gene data show CDR1 as SSHAT and CDR2 as FNYEAQ (reference sequence). There are 13 residues in the CDR3. CDR3 protein: CASSLGPSYEQYF. The CDR3 nucleotides are TGTGCTAGCAGCTTAGGCCCCTCCTACGAGCAGTACTTC.

As for this clone: The same CDR3 can be traced to other DNA sequences in this sample. This chain joins TRBV29-1 and TRBJ2-7; 7 bases are a match to TRBD2. The CDR3 spans 12 residues. Trimming removed 6 bases from V and 3 bases from J; junction bases left unmatched: 5. Germline values: CDR1 SQVTM, CDR2 ANQGSEA. The CDR3 DNA reads TGCAGCGTACGGGGGGTAGGCTACGAGCAGTACTTC. Residues: CSVRGVGYEQYF.

A remark on this clone: This specimen includes other DNA sequences encoding the same CDR3. The chain carries TRBV5-1 and TRBJ1-4, with D perhaps matching TRBD1 (6 bases). The CDR3 contains 15 residues. With 0 bases removed from V and 6 bases from J, the gap between germline ends came to 12 bases. Looked up from germline, CDR1 is SGHRS and CDR2 is YFSETQ. The CDR3 region is CASSLAGAGDEKLFF. Here the CDR3 DNA reads TGCGCCAGCAGCTTGGCCGGGGCAGGGGATGAAAAACTGTTTTTT. The full variable domain, with the rest looked up from reference TRBV5-1 and TRBJ1-4, is KAGVTQTPRYLIKTRGQQVTLSCSPISGHRSVSWYQQTPGQGLQFLFEYFSETQRNKGNFPGRFSGRQFSNSRSEMNVSTLELGDSALYLCASSLAGAGDEKLFFGSGTQLSVL.

Written as DNA, the CDR3 is TGCAGCGTCCAAAGCGGGACACTCTACAATGAGCAGTTCTTC. Translation: CSVQSGTLYNEQFF. This chain joins TRBV29-1 and TRBJ2-1; D possibly corresponds to TRBD2 (7 bases). The CDR3 runs to 14 residues. Trimming stripped 6 bases from V and 3 bases from J, with 15 bases between. From germline, CDR1 is SQVTM and CDR2 ANQGSEA.

The chain links TRBV5-4 to TRBJ2-7; 8 nucleotides align to TRBD2. From germline, CDR1 is SGHNT and CDR2 YYREEE (reference sequence). With 4 bases clipped from V and 0 bases from J, the junction kept 6 bases outside the gene matches. CDR3 size: 15 residues. In DNA form, the CDR3 reads TGTGCCAGCAGCAAGACTAGCGATAGCTCCTACGAGCAGTACTTC. Protein sequence: CASSKTSDSSYEQYF.

This rearrangement joins TRBV27 to TRBJ2-1; D might be TRBD1 (6 bases). Germline CDR1 is MNHEY and CDR2 is SMNVEV (reference sequence). V was cut by 2 bases and J by 2 bases, with 10 bases left in between. The CDR3 totals 15 residues. In DNA form, the CDR3 reads TGTGCCAGCAGTTTAGGGGGCAAAACCTACAATGAGCAGTTCTTC. Protein sequence: CASSLGGKTYNEQFF.

This clone was detected only a few times. V and J are TRBV28 and TRBJ2-2; 9 positions agree with TRBD1. J was trimmed by 5 bases and V by 7 bases; bases with no gene match: 8. The germline gives CDR1 MDHEN, CDR2 SYDVKM. This CDR3 spans 15 amino acids. The CDR3 sequence is CASTRTGAGTGELFF. CDR3 nucleotides: TGTGCCAGCACCCGGACAGGGGCAGGGACCGGGGAGCTGTTTTTT.

This chain connects TRBV9 to TRBJ2-7, with D perhaps TRBD2 (6 bases). Germline assignment: CDR1 SGDLS and CDR2 YYNGEE. V lost 0 bases to trimming and J lost 5 bases, with 12 bases between them. The CDR3 runs 14 residues. The CDR3 loop reads CASSVGIAEDEQYF. DNA for the CDR3: TGTGCCAGCAGCGTAGGGATAGCGGAGGACGAGCAGTACTTC.

The chain carries TRBV28 and TRBJ1-3; a possible D gene is TRBD1 (5 bases). The germline gives CDR1 MDHEN, CDR2 SYDVKM. CDR3 size: 15 residues. V lost 3 bases to trimming and J lost 4 bases, with 13 bases between them. The CDR3 nucleotides are TGTGCCAGCAGTTTTGGGGCAGGGAGGGGAAACACCATATATTTT. Protein product: CASSFGAGRGNTIYF.

With respect to this clone: One junction end disagrees with the germline gene, perhaps due to a read error. The chain is built from TRBV29-1 and TRBJ2-1; TRBD2 is a possible D gene (6 bases). This CDR3 has 12 amino acids. The germline V gene has CDR1 SQVTM and CDR2 ANQGSEA. This chain's CDR3 is CSVDLSGGTPVF. CDR3 nucleotide sequence: TGCAGCGTTGATCTTTCCGGGGGAACGCCGGTCTTC.